The 2 T cell receptor beta chains below all came from one sample that was sequenced in a study of OX40 agonist ivuxolimab in advanced cancers. The table came from immunoSEQ multiplex PCR; TCRdb's copy has only in-frame clones and leaves some out. The sample has more than 65,000 clones, 80% seen once. The material was CD4+ or CD8+ T cells sorted from blood, obtained in a trial of the OX40 agonist ivuxolimab. The receptors originated from an adult with an advanced solid tumor such as melanoma, head and neck, liver or kidney cancer.

The chain employs TRBV4-1 and TRBJ2-1, with 12 bases that match TRBD2. This CDR3 is 18 amino acids long. The germline gives CDR1 MGHRA, CDR2 YSYEKL. V shed 4 bases and J 4 bases; nucleotides not matched to a gene: 11. The CDR3 spells CASSPSSTSGRQYNEQFF. CDR3 nucleotides: TGCGCCAGCAGCCCAAGTAGTACTAGCGGGAGGCAGTACAATGAGCAGTTCTTC.

This chain uses TRBV7-7 with TRBJ1-2, with D perhaps TRBD1 (5 bases). Germline CDR1 reads SSHAT; CDR2 reads FNYEAQ (reference sequence). The CDR3 consists of 16 residues. Trimming cost V 1 base and J 0 bases, with 12 bases left between them. The CDR3 loop reads CASSLEGRQSNYGYTF. In DNA, the CDR3 is TGTGCCAGCAGCTTAGAGGGACGCCAGTCTAACTATGGCTACACCTTC.